The clone carrying this T cell receptor beta chain has a handful of counts. Its target is not known. From the RT-PCR reads, TCRdb called clonotypes with MiXCR, one entry per CDR3 protein. Of roughly 700,000 distinct CDR3 sequences in the sample, around 14% were seen once. This entry belongs to a study of response to subunit inactivated influenza vaccine. General study findings and limits: Authors suggested that a seasonal influenza vaccination recruits few new T cells each time.

With 8 bases removed from V and 0 bases from J, the gap between germline ends came to 7 bases. Germline V gene lookup returns CDR1 MDHEN and CDR2 SYDVKM. CDR3 length equals 12 residues. The source material was PBMCs from blood, sampled less than 13 days after vaccination. The V call is TRBV28, the J call TRBJ1-2; D unresolved. The TCR was taken from a man between 45 and 60 years old who received an inactivated influenza vaccine. Here the CDR3 DNA reads TGTGCCAGCGGTAAGCCTAACTATGGCTACACCTTC. Translation gives CASGKPNYGYTF.